Listed here are 9 T cell receptor beta chains from one sample, sequenced in a study of cytomegalovirus exposure and HLA in healthy donors. Produced via immunoSEQ multiplex PCR; TCRdb's table is partial and in-frame only. This sample has approximately 130,000 clones, with about 90% found just once. The material sequenced was PBMCs. Receptors originate from a woman between 18 and 30 years old in good health and CMV-seronegative.

The rearrangement joins TRBV7-2 to TRBJ2-1; 9 bases line up with TRBD1. This CDR3 comprises 15 residues. Germline CDR1 and CDR2: SGHTA and FQGNSA. After removal of 6 bases from V and 0 bases from J, the junction contained 3 bases not matched to a gene. The DNA of the CDR3 is TGTGCCAGCAGGGCGACAGGGGGCTCCTACAATGAGCAGTTCTTC. It specifies CASRATGGSYNEQFF.

The V gene is TRBV7-9, the J gene TRBJ2-7; D is possibly TRBD1 (6 bases). Germline CDR1 and CDR2: SEHNR and FQNEAQ (reference sequence). Trimming removed 5 bases at V and 6 bases at J, with 8 bases between. The CDR3 runs 11 residues. The DNA for the CDR3 is TGTGCCAGCAGCGGGGGCCGCGAGCAGTACTTC. Its protein is CASSGGREQYF.

The chain couples TRBV9 to TRBJ2-7, with D perhaps matching TRBD2 (7 bases). This CDR3 spans 19 amino acids. Looked up from germline, CDR1 is SGDLS and CDR2 is YYNGEE. V dropped 4 bases and J dropped 4 bases, with 30 bases sitting between them. In nucleotides, the CDR3 is TGTGCCAGCAGCCCTTCAAGGGATGGGGGGGGGCCCAGACGTTACGAGCAGTACTTC. Its translation is CASSPSRDGGGPRRYEQYF.

The genes are TRBV27 and TRBJ1-2; 8 nucleotides match TRBD1. V dropped 5 bases and J dropped 1; count of bases not matched to a gene: 3. The V gene's germline CDR1 is MNHEY and CDR2 SMNVEV (reference sequence). This CDR3 comprises 14 residues. The CDR3 is CASSGQGVNYGYTF. As DNA, the CDR3 is TGTGCCAGCAGTGGACAGGGCGTTAACTATGGCTACACCTTC.

This clone is a singleton in its sample. This chain links TRBV14 with TRBJ2-1; 9 positions match TRBD1. The V and J ends lost 4 bases and 3 bases, in that order; junction bases with no gene match: 7. This CDR3 spans 16 amino acids. The germline V gene has CDR1 SGHDN and CDR2 FVKESK. In DNA, the CDR3 is TGTGCCAGCAGCCTTTTACAGGGGGCTAGCTACAATGAGCAGTTCTTC. It encodes CASSLLQGASYNEQFF.

The DNA of the CDR3 is TGTGCCAGCAGCTTAGGTCTACAGGGTAGGGGTTCTATGAGCTACACCTTC. This sequence encodes CASSLGLQGRGSMSYTF. This rearrangement joins TRBV11-2 to TRBJ1-2, with a possible D match to TRBD1 (6 bases). The CDR3 consists of 17 residues. V was trimmed by 1 base and J by 9 bases, leaving 24 bases between them. CDR1 is SGHAT, CDR2 FQNNGV, per germline.

The chain couples TRBV30 to TRBJ2-1, with 14 bases fitting TRBD2. Germline CDR1 GTSNPN, CDR2 SVGIG (reference sequence). The V segment lost 2 bases and the J segment 10 bases; nucleotides outside the gene matches: 10. CDR3 length: 16 amino acids. The chain's CDR3 is CAWSPVGLAGGREQFF. DNA of the CDR3: TGTGCCTGGAGTCCCGTCGGACTAGCGGGGGGCCGCGAGCAGTTCTTC.

This clone has just one count. The chain has TRBV27 and TRBJ1-1, with a tentative D call TRBD1 (6 bases). Germline-derived CDR1 and CDR2 are MNHEY and SMNVEV (reference sequence). V was trimmed by 2 bases and J by 5 bases, leaving 12 bases between them. The CDR3 loop spans 14 amino acids. CDR3 amino acids: CASSLRPGATEAFF. CDR3 coding DNA: TGTGCCAGCAGTTTAAGGCCAGGGGCTACTGAAGCTTTCTTT.

J is TRBJ1-6 and V is TRBV6-6, with 7 positions matching TRBD1. CDR1 MNHNY and CDR2 SVGAGI come from the germline V gene (reference sequence). This CDR3 is built from 15 residues. V lost 2 bases, J lost 10 bases, and 8 bases stayed unmatched. The CDR3 loop reads CASSYTPNRGSPLHF. The CDR3 DNA sequence: TGTGCCAGCAGTTACACCCCAAACAGGGGCTCACCCCTCCACTTT.